This T cell receptor beta chain was found in a study of blood T cell repertoires in COVID-19 (TCRdb year 2020). About the full investigation: Samples covering the acute and convalescent phases of COVID-19 were provided by collaborators in the United States, Italy and Spain. Where available, HLA class I and class II types were obtained from metadata supplied by the sample provider rather than from assay-based typing. Samples came from the ongoing ImmuneRACE study (first 160 participants) plus 1,254 subjects from 6 global collaborators. The repertoires were released in a freely available public database intended as a resource for research on the immune response to SARS-CoV-2. A de-identified subject ID, COVID-19 status, age in years and sex were almost always included in the sample metadata. Deeply sampled blood TCRbeta repertoires from subjects exposed to, actively infected with, or recovered from COVID-19 were included in the dataset. The material from the prospective study consisted of cDNA or gDNA derived from T cells, B-cell-depleted T cells, or PBMCs. What the study reported, not specific to this receptor: The amount of clinical and demographic metadata varied by source and participant and was provided uncurated.

The immunoSEQ Assay, a bias-controlled multiplex PCR, was used to amplify TCRbeta CDR3 regions from genomic DNA. Under the source paper's analysis protocol: The number of nucleated cells in each sample was estimated from the amplification of reference gene primers within the assay. Sequence reads were collapsed and filtered to measure the absolute abundance of every unique TCRbeta CDR3 rearrangement. Productive Simpson clonality was computed per sample as the square root of Simpson's diversity index over productive rearrangements. Sourced from immuneACCESS, this table was stored by TCRdb with only in-frame sequences that have V and J called. A share of the clones is absent; for the studies checked, an unresolved V gene accounts for under half, and the remainder has no known explanation. The DNA was the basis for D and trimming; V, J and clone size are from that table. The sample records about 65,000 clones, 70% to 85% of which are singletons. Over 40% of the sample rests with the top ten.

V trim: 7 bases; J trim: 5 bases; unmatched bases: 16. The cysteine opens and the phenylalanine closes a CDR3 of 16 amino acids. Only the CDR3 DNA is retained, 48 bases long and in frame from the first base. Per the germline V gene, MDHEN is the CDR1 and SYDVKM is the CDR2. Collaborating institutions collected whole blood in K2EDTA tubes following their own protocols. Collaborator samples were shipped for TCRbeta analysis as frozen whole blood, isolated PBMCs, or DNA extracted from either sample type. As concerns this clone: Its antigen is not yet known. No base-level quality is on record; no much larger clone is a single base apart.

The V gene is TRBV28 and the J gene is TRBJ1-1; 7 of the junction bases match TRBD1. The TCR comes from a human donor in a cohort sampled during active COVID-19. Input material: peripheral blood. The CDR3 protein is CASNSRAPQGRTEAFF. The sequence in DNA is TGTGCCAGCAACTCCCGGGCCCCACAGGGGAGGACTGAAGCTTTCTTT.